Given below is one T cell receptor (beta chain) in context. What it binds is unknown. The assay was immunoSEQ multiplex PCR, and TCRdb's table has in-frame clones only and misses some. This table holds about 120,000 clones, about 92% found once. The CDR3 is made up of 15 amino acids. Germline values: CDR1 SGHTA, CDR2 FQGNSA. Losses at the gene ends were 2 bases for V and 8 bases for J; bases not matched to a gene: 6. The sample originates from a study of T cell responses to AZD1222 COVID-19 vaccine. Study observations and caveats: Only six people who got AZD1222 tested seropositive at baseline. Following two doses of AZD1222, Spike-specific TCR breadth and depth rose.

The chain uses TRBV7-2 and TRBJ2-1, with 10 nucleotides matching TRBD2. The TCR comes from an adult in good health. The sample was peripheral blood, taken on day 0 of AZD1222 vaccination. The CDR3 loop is CASSLSSGRRDEQFF. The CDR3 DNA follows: TGTGCCAGCAGCTTATCTAGCGGGAGAAGGGATGAGCAGTTCTTC.